These T cell receptor beta chains were read from a single sample in a study of OX40 agonist ivuxolimab in advanced cancers. Sequenced by immunoSEQ multiplex PCR; TCRdb stores in-frame clones only, minus some. The data show tens of thousands of clones, with about 86% seen just once and roughly a quarter held by the top ten. The specimen was CD4+ or CD8+ T cells sorted from blood, collected in a trial of the OX40 agonist ivuxolimab. The receptors were sampled from an adult with an advanced solid tumor such as melanoma, head and neck, liver or kidney cancer. Both conserved end residues are part of each CDR3. The D gene is left open where the match is weak. Some rows mark clone size as missing; the rest say once, few, many or name a class of expanded clone.

J gene	V gene	D gene	clone size	CDR3 DNA	CDR3 protein
TRBJ2-1	TRBV14	TRBD2	NA	TGTGCCAGCAGCCAACGCGGGAGGGCCTCGAATGAGCAGTTCTTC	CASSQRGRASNEQFF
TRBJ2-7	TRBV5-1	TRBD2	once	TGCGCCAGCAGCTTTACAGGGACTAGCTCCTACGAGCAGTACTTC	CASSFTGTSSYEQYF
TRBJ1-4	TRBV2	TRBD1	NA	TGTGCCAGCAGGAGGACAGGTGGGGACGAAAAACTGTTTTTT	CASRRTGGDEKLFF
TRBJ2-5	TRBV28	TRBD1	NA	TGTGCCAGCAGTGTAGAGACAGGGCAAGAGACCCAGTACTTC	CASSVETGQETQYF
TRBJ2-1	TRBV6-1	NA	NA	TGTGCCAGCCAGGGGTACAATGAGCAGTTCTTC	CASQGYNEQFF
TRBJ2-3	TRBV27	NA	NA	TGTGCCAGCAGTTTATTGCTCAGCTCAGATACGCAGTATTTT	CASSLLLSSDTQYF
TRBJ2-7	TRBV29-1	NA	NA	TGCAGCGTACTAGGTGAGGGTGGGTACGAGCAGTACTTC	CSVLGEGGYEQYF
TRBJ1-5	TRBV7-8	NA	NA	TGTGCCAGCAGCTTAGCAGGTAACGGCGATCAGCCCCAGCATTTT	CASSLAGNGDQPQHF
TRBJ1-4	TRBV7-9	NA	NA	TGTGCCAGCAGCTTCTTGGCAGGGGCTAATGAAAAACTGTTTTTT	CASSFLAGANEKLFF
TRBJ2-1	TRBV29-1	TRBD2	NA	TGCAGCGTTGAGGATTGGGGGGGTTCAGCGGCCGGCGATGAGCAGTTCTTC	CSVEDWGGSAAGDEQFF
TRBJ2-1	TRBV7-9	TRBD2	NA	TGTGCCAGCAGCTTACACGGGGGGGACGACAATGAGCAGTTCTTC	CASSLHGGDDNEQFF
TRBJ1-2	TRBV29-1	NA	NA	TGCAGCGTTGAAGATCCGGGAGGAGTAGGCTATGGCTACACCTTC	CSVEDPGGVGYGYTF
TRBJ2-7	TRBV5-1	TRBD1	NA	TGCGCCAGCAGCTTGGGACAGGGGGATTACGAGCAGTACTTC	CASSLGQGDYEQYF
TRBJ2-2	TRBV28	TRBD2	few	TGTGCCAGCAGTCCAGCGGGGGAGATTCACGGGGAGCTGTTTTTT	CASSPAGEIHGELFF
TRBJ2-7	TRBV10-3	TRBD2	NA	TGTGCCATCAGTGAGCCCCCCGGGACTAGCGGGGGCTACGAGCAGTACTTC	CAISEPPGTSGGYEQYF
TRBJ2-3	TRBV4-2	TRBD2	NA	TGTGCCAGCAGCCAAGAACCCGGGGGGAAGGATACGCAGTATTTT	CASSQEPGGKDTQYF
TRBJ1-2	TRBV5-5	NA	few	TGTGCCAGCAGCTTAGCGGAGCTAATTAACTATGGCTACACCTTC	CASSLAELINYGYTF
TRBJ2-7	TRBV11-2	TRBD1	NA	TGTGCCAGCAGCTTAGTAGGGGGCAGCTCCTACGAGCAGTACTTC	CASSLVGGSSYEQYF
TRBJ2-5	TRBV4-1	NA	NA	TGCGCCAGCAGCCAAGTGTCGGGGTCTGGAGAGACCCAGTACTTC	CASSQVSGSGETQYF
TRBJ1-1	TRBV27	TRBD1	NA	TGTGCCAGCAGTTTAGTAGGGGGCATGAACACTGAAGCTTTCTTT	CASSLVGGMNTEAFF
TRBJ2-1	TRBV6-5	TRBD2	few	TGTGCCAGCAGTTATAGCGGGACTAGCGGGAGGGGTGAGCAGTTCTTC	CASSYSGTSGRGEQFF
TRBJ1-4	TRBV27	NA	NA	TGTGCCAGCAATTTGAATGGTGAAAAACTGTTTTTT	CASNLNGEKLFF
TRBJ2-2	TRBV5-1	NA	NA	TGCGCCAGCAGCTTGGCCTTCCTTTCTACCGGGGAGCTGTTTTTT	CASSLAFLSTGELFF
TRBJ1-1	TRBV2	TRBD1	NA	TGTGCCAGCAGGCCCGACAGGGACACTGAAGCTTTCTTT	CASRPDRDTEAFF
TRBJ1-4	TRBV6-6	NA	NA	TGTGCCAGCAGTTTCCCCCGGGACCCGGGTAATGAAAAACTGTTTTTT	CASSFPRDPGNEKLFF
TRBJ2-1	TRBV27	TRBD2	NA	TGTGCCAGCGTAGCACTAGCGGGCCCGAATGAGCAGTTCTTC	CASVALAGPNEQFF
TRBJ2-6	TRBV19	NA	once	TGTGCCAGTAGTCCCACAGGCTCTGGGGCCAACGTCCTGACTTTC	CASSPTGSGANVLTF
TRBJ1-4	TRBV30	NA	NA	TGTGCCAACCTTGCAACTAATGAAAAACTGTTTTTT	CANLATNEKLFF
TRBJ2-2	TRBV5-8	NA	NA	TGTGCCAGCAGCTTAGTGAGGGAGGTTTACACCGGGGAGCTGTTTTTT	CASSLVREVYTGELFF
TRBJ2-5	TRBV27	NA	NA	TGTGCCAGCAGTTACCGGCGCCCGCCCTTAGAGACCCAGTACTTC	CASSYRRPPLETQYF
TRBJ1-4	TRBV11-2	NA	NA	TGTGCCAGCAGCTTAGAGGGGGGGTATGAAAAACTGTTTTTT	CASSLEGGYEKLFF
TRBJ1-5	TRBV4-2	NA	NA	TGTGCCAGCAGCCAAGTGGGCACAGTAAATAGCAATCAGCCCCAGCATTTT	CASSQVGTVNSNQPQHF
TRBJ2-7	TRBV7-9	NA	NA	TGTGCCAGCAGCTTACAAGAGGCCCCTTACGAGCAGTACTTC	CASSLQEAPYEQYF
TRBJ2-3	TRBV28	NA	NA	TGTGCCAGCAGTTTGAGGCACGGGACGGGGATCGATACGCAGTATTTT	CASSLRHGTGIDTQYF
TRBJ2-7	TRBV7-6	TRBD1	NA	TGTGCCAGCAGCGTTACCCGGGACAGCCGTACCTACGAGCAGTACTTC	CASSVTRDSRTYEQYF
TRBJ1-2	TRBV21-1	NA	NA	TGTGCCAGCAGCGAGAGAAAGGGACATGGCTACACCTTC	CASSERKGHGYTF
TRBJ2-5	TRBV2	TRBD2	NA	TGTGCCAGCAGTGCACCGGGAGGGACCCAGTACTTC	CASSAPGGTQYF
TRBJ2-1	TRBV15	TRBD2	NA	TGTGCCACCAGCAGAACTGACGGGACTAGCGGGTTGATGGGGAACAATGAGCAGTTCTTC	CATSRTDGTSGLMGNNEQFF
TRBJ1-1	TRBV9	NA	NA	TGTGCCTCCCGGGGGGGGGTTAGCTCTGAAGCTTTCTTT	CASRGGVSSEAFF
TRBJ1-5	TRBV6-1	NA	NA	TGTGCCAGCAGTGAACAGGCCTCCAGGCCCCAGCATTTT	CASSEQASRPQHF
TRBJ2-7	TRBV28	TRBD1	NA	TGTGCCAGCAGTACAGGGGTCGAGCAGTACTTC	CASSTGVEQYF
TRBJ1-1	TRBV7-2	NA	few	TGTGCCAGCAGCTTAGGGGAAGTGGGCACTGAAGCTTTCTTT	CASSLGEVGTEAFF
TRBJ1-2	TRBV5-1	TRBD1	NA	TGCGCCAGCAGCTCGACAGGGCACTCCTATGGCTACACCTTC	CASSSTGHSYGYTF
TRBJ1-5	TRBV7-9	NA	once	TGTGCCAGCAGCTTAGGGGACACGGCCCAGCATTTT	CASSLGDTAQHF
TRBJ1-5	TRBV5-6	NA	NA	TGTGCCAGCAGCTTGGTGGGGAGGCCCCAGCATTTT	CASSLVGRPQHF
TRBJ2-2	TRBV15	NA	NA	TGTGCCACCAGCAGACCCTGGGAGGCCGGGGAGCTGTTTTTT	CATSRPWEAGELFF
TRBJ1-5	TRBV6-4	NA	NA	TGTGCCAGCAGTGAGGCTAGCAATCAGCCCCAGCATTTT	CASSEASNQPQHF